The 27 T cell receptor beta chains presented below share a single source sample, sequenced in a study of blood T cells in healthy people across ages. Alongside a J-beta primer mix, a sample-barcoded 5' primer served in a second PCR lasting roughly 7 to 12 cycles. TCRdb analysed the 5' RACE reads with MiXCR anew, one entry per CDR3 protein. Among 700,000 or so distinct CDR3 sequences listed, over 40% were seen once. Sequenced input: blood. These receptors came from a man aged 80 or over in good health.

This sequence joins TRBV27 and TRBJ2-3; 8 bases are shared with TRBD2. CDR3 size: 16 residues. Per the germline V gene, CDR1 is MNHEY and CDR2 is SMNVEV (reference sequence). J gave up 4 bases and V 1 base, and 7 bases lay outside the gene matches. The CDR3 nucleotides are TGTGCCAGCAGTTTATGGGGACTAGACGTCCCAGATACGCAGTATTTT. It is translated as CASSLWGLDVPDTQYF.

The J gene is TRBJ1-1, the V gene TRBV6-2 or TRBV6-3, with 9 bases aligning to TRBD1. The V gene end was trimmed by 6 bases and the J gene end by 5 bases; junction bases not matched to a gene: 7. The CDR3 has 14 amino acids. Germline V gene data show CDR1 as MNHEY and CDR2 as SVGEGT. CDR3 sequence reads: CASSQQGARTEAFF. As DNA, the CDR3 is TGTGCCAGCAGCCAACAGGGGGCGAGGACTGAAGCTTTCTTT.

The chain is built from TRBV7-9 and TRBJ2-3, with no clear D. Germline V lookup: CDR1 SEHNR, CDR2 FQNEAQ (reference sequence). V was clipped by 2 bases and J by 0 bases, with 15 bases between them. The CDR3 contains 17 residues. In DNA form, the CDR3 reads TGTGCCAGCAGCTTACGAGCCGCCCTGACTAGCACAGATACGCAGTATTTT. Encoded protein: CASSLRAALTSTDTQYF.

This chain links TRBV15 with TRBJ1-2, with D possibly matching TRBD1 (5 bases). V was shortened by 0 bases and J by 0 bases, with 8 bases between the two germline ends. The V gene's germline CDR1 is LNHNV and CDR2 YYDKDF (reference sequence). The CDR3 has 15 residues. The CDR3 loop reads CATSREKGPNYGYTF. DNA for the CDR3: TGTGCCACCAGCAGAGAAAAGGGGCCTAACTATGGCTACACCTTC.

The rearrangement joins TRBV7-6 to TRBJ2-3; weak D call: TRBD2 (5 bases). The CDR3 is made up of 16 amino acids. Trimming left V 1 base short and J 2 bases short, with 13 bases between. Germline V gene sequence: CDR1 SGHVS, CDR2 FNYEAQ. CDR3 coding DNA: TGTGCCAGCAGCTTAGGCGGTCTAGCATTCACAGATACGCAGTATTTT. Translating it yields CASSLGGLAFTDTQYF.

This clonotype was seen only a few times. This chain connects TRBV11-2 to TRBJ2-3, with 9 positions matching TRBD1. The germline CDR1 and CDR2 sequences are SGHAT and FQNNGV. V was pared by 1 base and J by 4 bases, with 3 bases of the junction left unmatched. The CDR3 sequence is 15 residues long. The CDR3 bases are TGTGCCAGCAGCTTAGGGGGGACAGGGTCAGATACGCAGTATTTT. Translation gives CASSLGGTGSDTQYF.

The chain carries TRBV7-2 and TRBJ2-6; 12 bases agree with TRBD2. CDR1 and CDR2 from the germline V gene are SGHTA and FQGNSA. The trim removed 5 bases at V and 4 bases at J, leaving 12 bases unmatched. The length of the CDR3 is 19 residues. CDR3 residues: CASSPQASGGAMGANVLTF. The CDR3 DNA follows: TGTGCCAGCAGCCCCCAGGCTAGCGGGGGGGCCATGGGGGCCAACGTCCTGACTTTC.

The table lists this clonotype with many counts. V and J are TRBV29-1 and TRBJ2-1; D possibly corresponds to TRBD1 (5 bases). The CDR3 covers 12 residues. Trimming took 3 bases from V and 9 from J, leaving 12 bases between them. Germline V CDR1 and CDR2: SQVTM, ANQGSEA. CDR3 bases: TGCAGCGTTGATAGGGGCGTAGGTGAGCAGTTCTTC. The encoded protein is CSVDRGVGEQFF.

In DNA form, the CDR3 reads TGTGCCAGCGGGAGGGGACGGAGAGCAGATACGCAGTATTTT. Its protein product is CASGRGRRADTQYF. This chain joins TRBV12-3 or TRBV12-4 and TRBJ2-3, with 7 bases lining up with TRBD2. V shed 8 bases and J 4 bases; nucleotides not matched to a gene: 9. CDR3 size: 14 residues.

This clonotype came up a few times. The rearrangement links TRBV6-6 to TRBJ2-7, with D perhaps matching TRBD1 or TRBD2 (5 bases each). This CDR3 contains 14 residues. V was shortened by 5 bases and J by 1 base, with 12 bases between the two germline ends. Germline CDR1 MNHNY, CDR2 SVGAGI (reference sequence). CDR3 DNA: TGTGCCAGCAGTACCCGGGACCTTTCCTACGAGCAGTACTTC. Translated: CASSTRDLSYEQYF.

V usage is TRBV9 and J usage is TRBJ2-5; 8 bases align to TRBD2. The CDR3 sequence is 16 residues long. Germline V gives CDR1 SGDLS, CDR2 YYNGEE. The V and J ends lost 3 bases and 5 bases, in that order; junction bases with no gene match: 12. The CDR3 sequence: CASSASGGGFLETQYF. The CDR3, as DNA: TGTGCCAGCAGCGCGTCTGGCGGGGGGTTTCTCGAGACCCAGTACTTC.

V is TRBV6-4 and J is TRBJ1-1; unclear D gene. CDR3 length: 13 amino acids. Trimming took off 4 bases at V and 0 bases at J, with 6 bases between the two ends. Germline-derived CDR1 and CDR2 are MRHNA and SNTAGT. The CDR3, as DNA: TGTGCCAGCAGTGTGTCGGTGAACACTGAAGCTTTCTTT. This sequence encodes CASSVSVNTEAFF.

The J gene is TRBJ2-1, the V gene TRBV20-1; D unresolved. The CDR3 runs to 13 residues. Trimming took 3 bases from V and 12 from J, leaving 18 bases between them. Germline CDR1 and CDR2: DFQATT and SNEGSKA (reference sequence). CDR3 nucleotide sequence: TGCAGTGCTAGTCGTGTGGAAGAACAAGGGCAGTTCTTC. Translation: CSASRVEEQGQFF.

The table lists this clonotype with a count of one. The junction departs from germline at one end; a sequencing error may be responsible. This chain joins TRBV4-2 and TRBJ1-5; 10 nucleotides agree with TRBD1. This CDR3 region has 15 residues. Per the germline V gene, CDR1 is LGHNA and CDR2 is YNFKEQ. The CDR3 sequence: CAGSQGGQGNQPQHF. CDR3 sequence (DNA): TGTGCCGGCAGCCAAGGGGGACAGGGGAATCAGCCCCAGCATTTT.

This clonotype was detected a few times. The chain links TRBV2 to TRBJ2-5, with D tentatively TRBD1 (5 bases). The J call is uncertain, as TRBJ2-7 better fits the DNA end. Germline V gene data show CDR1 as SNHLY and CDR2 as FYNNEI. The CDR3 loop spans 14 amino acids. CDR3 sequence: CASSEQGESYEQYF. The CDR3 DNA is TGTGCCAGCAGTGAACAGGGTGAATCCTACGAGCAGTACTTC.

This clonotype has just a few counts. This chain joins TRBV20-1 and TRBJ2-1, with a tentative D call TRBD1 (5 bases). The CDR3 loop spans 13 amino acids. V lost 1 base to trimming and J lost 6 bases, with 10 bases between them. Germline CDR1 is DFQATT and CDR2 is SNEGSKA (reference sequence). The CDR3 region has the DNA TGCAGTGCTAGAGCGCAGGGTTTCAATGAGCAGTTCTTC. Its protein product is CSARAQGFNEQFF.

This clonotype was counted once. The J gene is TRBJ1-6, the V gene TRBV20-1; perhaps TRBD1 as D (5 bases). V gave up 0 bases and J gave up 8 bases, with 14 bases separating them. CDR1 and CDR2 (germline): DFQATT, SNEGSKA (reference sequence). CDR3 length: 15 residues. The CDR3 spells CSARDSRGADSPLHF. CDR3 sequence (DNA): TGCAGTGCTAGAGATAGTCGGGGCGCCGATTCACCCCTCCACTTT.

CDR3 residues: CASSRRRDRGPYSYEQYF. The DNA for the CDR3 is TGTGCCAGCAGCCGACGCCGGGACAGGGGGCCATACTCCTACGAGCAGTACTTC. This rearrangement joins TRBV6-2 or TRBV6-3 to TRBJ2-7, with 12 bases that match TRBD1. CDR1 and CDR2 (germline): MNHEY, SVGEGT. CDR3 size: 18 residues. V shed 6 bases and J 0 bases; nucleotides not matched to a gene: 12.

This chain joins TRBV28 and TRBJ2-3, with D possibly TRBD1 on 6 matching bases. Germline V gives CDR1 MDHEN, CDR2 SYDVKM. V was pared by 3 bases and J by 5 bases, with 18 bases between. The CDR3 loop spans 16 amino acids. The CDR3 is CASSLAETGWLDTQYF. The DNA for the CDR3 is TGTGCCAGCAGTTTGGCCGAAACAGGGTGGTTAGATACGCAGTATTTT. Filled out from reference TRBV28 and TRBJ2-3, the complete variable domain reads DVKVTQSSRYLVKRTGEKVFLECVQDMDHENMFWYRQDPGLGLRLIYFSYDVKMKEKGDIPEGYSVSREKKERFSLILESASTNQTSMYLCASSLAETGWLDTQYFGPGTRLTVL.

In DNA form, the CDR3 reads TGTGCCAGCAGCCAAGATTGGGGGAGCGTCGGAGAGACCCAGTACTTC. This translates into CASSQDWGSVGETQYF. This chain links TRBV14 with TRBJ2-5; either TRBD1 or TRBD2 may fit D (5 bases each). The V end was cut by 0 bases, the J end by 4 bases, with 15 bases between. This CDR3 is built from 16 residues. In germline, CDR1 is SGHDN, CDR2 FVKESK.

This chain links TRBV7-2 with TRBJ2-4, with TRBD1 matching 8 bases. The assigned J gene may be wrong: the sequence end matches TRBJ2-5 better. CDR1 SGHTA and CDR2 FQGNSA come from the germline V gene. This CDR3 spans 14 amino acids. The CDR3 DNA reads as TGTGCCAGCAGCTCCCGACAGGGGAAAGAGACCCAGTACTTC. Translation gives CASSSRQGKETQYF.

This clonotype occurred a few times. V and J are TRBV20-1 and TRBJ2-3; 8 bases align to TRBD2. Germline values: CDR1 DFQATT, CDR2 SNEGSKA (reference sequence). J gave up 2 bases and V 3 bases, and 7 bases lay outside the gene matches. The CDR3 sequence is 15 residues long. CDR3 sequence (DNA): TGCAGTGCTAGCCATCCAGCGGGAGACACAGATACGCAGTATTTT. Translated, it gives CSASHPAGDTDTQYF.

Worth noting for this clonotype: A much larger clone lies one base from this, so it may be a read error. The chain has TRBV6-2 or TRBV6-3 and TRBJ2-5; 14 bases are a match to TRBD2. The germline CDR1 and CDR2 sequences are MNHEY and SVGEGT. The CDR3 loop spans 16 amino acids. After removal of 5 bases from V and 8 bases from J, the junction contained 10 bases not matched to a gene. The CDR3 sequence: CASSRRGLAGADTQYF. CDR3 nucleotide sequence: TGTGCCAGCAGTCGCCGGGGACTAGCGGGAGCAGATACCCAGTACTTC.

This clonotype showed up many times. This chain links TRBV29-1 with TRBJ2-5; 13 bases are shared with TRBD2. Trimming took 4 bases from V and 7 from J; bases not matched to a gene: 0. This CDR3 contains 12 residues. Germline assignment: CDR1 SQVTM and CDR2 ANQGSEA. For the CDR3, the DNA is TGCAGCGTTGGGACTAGCGGGGGGACCCAGTACTTC. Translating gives CSVGTSGGTQYF.

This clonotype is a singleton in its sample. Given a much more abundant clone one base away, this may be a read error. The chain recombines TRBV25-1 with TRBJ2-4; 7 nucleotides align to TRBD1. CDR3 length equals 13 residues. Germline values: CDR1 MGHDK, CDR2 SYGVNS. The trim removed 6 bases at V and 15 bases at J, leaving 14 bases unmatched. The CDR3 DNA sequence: TGTGCCAGCAGGAGGGACAGCACCTACGAGCGGTACTTC. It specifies CASRRDSTYERYF. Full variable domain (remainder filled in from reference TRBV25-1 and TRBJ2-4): EADIYQTPRYLVIGTGKKITLECSQTMGHDKMYWYQQDPGMELHLIHYSYGVNSTEKGDLSSESTVSRIRTEHFPLTLESARPSHTSQYLCASRRDSTYERYFGAGTRLSVL.

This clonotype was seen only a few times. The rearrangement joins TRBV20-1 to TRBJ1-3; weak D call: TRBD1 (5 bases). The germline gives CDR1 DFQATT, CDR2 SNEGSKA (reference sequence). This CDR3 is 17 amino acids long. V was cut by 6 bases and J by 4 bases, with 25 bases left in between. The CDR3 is CSALYQRGGPSGNTIYF. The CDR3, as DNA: TGCAGTGCCCTATACCAGAGGGGTGGCCCGTCGGGAAACACCATATATTTT.

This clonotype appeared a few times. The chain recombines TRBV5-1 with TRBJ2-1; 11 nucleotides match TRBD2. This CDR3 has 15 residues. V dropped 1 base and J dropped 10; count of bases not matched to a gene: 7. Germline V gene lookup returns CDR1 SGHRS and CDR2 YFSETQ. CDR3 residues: CASSLNSGGAEEQFF. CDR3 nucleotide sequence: TGCGCCAGCAGCTTGAATAGCGGGGGGGCTGAAGAGCAGTTCTTC.